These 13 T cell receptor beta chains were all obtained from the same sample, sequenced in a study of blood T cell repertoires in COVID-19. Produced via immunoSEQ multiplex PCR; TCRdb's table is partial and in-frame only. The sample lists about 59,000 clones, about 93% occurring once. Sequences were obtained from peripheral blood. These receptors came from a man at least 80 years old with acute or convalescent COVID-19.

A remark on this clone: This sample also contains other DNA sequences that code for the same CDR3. The CDR3 sequence: CASSFIRGDKNIQYF. CDR3 bases: TGTGCCAGCAGCTTCATTCGGGGGGATAAAAACATTCAGTACTTC. The chain recombines TRBV5-6 with TRBJ2-4; 7 nucleotides align to TRBD2. The trim removed 2 bases at V and 4 bases at J, leaving 6 bases unmatched. The CDR3 length is 15 residues. CDR1 and CDR2 (germline): SGHDT, YYEEEE.

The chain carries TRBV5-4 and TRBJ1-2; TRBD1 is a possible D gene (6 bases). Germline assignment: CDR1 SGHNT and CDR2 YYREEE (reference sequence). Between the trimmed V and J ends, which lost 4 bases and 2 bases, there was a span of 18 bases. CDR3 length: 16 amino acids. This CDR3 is CASSPRGSGNNYGYTF. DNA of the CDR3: TGTGCCAGCAGCCCCAGGGGCTCCGGAAACAACTATGGCTACACCTTC.

CDR3 DNA sequence: TGTGCCAGCAGCCCCGGGACAGAGAATTACTACGAGCAGTACTTC. It specifies CASSPGTENYYEQYF. The V call is TRBV7-7, the J call TRBJ2-7, with 7 bases fitting TRBD1. J gave up 3 bases and V 5 bases, and 10 bases lay outside the gene matches. Germline V CDR1 and CDR2: SSHAT, FNYEAQ (reference sequence). This CDR3 is 15 amino acids long. The full variable domain, in which reference TRBV7-7 and TRBJ2-7 provide the parts outside the CDR3, is GAGVSQSPRYKVTKRGQDVTLRCDPISSHATLYWYQQALGQGPEFLTYFNYEAQPDKSGLPSDRFSAERPEGSISTLTIQRTEQRDSAMYRCASSPGTENYYEQYFGPGTRLTVT.

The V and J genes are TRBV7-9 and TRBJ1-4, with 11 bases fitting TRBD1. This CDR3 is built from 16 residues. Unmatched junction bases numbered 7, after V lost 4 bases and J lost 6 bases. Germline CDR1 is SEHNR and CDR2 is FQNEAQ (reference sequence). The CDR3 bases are TGTGCCAGCAGCTCAGGGACAGGGGGTGGTGATGAAAAACTGTTTTTT. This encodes CASSSGTGGGDEKLFF.

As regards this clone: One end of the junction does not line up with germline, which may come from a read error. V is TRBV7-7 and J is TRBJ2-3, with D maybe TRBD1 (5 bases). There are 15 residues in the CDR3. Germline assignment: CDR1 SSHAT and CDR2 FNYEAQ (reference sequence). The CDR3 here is CASSYGRAGTDTQYF. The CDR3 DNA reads TGTGCTAGCAGCTACGGCAGGGCCGGCACAGATACGCAGTATTTT.

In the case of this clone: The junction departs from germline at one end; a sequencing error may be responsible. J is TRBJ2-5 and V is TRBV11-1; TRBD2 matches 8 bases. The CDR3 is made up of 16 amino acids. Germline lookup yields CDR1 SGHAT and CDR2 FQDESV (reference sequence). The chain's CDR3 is CASSLGAGGRQGTQYF. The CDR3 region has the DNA TGTGCCAGCAGCTTGGGCGCGGGGGGCCGTCAAGGGACCCAGTACTTC.

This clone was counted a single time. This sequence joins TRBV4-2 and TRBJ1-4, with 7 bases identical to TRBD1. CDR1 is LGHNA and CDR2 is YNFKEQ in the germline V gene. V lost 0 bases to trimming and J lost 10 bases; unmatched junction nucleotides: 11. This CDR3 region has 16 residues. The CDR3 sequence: CASSQDPLTGSRKLFF. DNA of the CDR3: TGTGCCAGCAGCCAAGATCCCTTGACAGGGTCCCGAAAACTGTTTTTT.

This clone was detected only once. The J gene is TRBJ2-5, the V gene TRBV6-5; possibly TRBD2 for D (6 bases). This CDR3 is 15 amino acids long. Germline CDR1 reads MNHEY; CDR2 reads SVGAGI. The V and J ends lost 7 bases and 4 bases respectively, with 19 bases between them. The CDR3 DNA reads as TGTGCCAGCACCTCCATGGAGGGGCGGGGAGAGACCCAGTACTTC. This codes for CASTSMEGRGETQYF.

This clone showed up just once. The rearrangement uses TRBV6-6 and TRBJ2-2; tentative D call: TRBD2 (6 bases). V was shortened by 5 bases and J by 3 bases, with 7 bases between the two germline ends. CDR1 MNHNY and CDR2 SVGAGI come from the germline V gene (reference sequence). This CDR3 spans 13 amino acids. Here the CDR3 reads CASSAGHTGELFF. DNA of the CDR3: TGTGCCAGCAGTGCGGGGCACACCGGGGAGCTGTTTTTT.

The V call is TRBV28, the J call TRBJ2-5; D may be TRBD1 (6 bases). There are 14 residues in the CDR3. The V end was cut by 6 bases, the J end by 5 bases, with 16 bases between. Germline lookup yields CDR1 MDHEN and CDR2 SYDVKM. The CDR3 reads CASSTPTGTETQYF. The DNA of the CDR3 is TGTGCCAGCAGCACCCCCACAGGGACGGAGACCCAGTACTTC.

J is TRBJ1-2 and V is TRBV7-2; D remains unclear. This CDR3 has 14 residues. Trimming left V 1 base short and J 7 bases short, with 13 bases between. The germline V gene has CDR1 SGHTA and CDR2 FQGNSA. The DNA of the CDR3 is TGTGCCAGCAGCTTAGACGAGGGATGGGGTGGCTACACCTTC. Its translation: CASSLDEGWGGYTF.

The CDR3 DNA reads as TGTGCCAGCAGCCAACCAACAGGGGGCCAACTGTTTTTT. Translation: CASSQPTGGQLFF. The V and J genes are TRBV9 and TRBJ1-4; 9 bases match TRBD1. From germline, CDR1 is SGDLS and CDR2 YYNGEE. The CDR3 has 13 amino acids. The V and J ends lost 4 bases and 12 bases, in that order; junction bases with no gene match: 7.

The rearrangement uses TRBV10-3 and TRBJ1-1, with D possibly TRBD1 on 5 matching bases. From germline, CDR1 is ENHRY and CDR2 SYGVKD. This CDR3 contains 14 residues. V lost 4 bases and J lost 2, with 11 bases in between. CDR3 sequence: CAISAGVPNTEAFF. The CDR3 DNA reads TGTGCCATCAGTGCGGGGGTACCAAACACTGAAGCTTTCTTT.